The 18 T cell receptor beta chains presented below share a single source sample, sequenced in a study of blood T cell repertoires in COVID-19. The table came from immunoSEQ multiplex PCR; TCRdb's copy has only in-frame clones and leaves some out. The profile shows around 20,000 clones, around 70% of them singletons. The sequencing input was peripheral blood. The receptors originated from a human donor in a cohort sampled during active or convalescent COVID-19.

Written as DNA, the CDR3 is TGTGCCAGCTCACCAAGACAGACAAACACTGAAGCTTTCTTT. It encodes CASSPRQTNTEAFF. V gene TRBV18 combines with J gene TRBJ1-1, with D possibly matching TRBD1 (5 bases). The CDR3 loop spans 14 amino acids. With 2 bases removed from V and 2 bases from J, the gap between germline ends came to 9 bases. Germline V lookup: CDR1 KGHSH, CDR2 LQKENI.

The genes are TRBV19 and TRBJ2-3; D not resolved. The germline V and J ends were trimmed by 2 bases and 4 bases, with 7 bases remaining between them. The CDR3 has 13 residues. Per the germline V gene, CDR1 is LNHDA and CDR2 is SQIVND (reference sequence). The CDR3: CASSILPPDTQYF. CDR3 coding DNA: TGTGCCAGTAGTATACTCCCCCCAGATACGCAGTATTTT.

The chain recombines TRBV3-1 (or the pseudogene TRBV3-2) with TRBJ1-2; 7 bases are shared with TRBD1. Per germline, CDR1 LGHDT and CDR2 YNNKEL (reference sequence). The CDR3 has 14 amino acids. The junction had 7 bases not matched to a gene; V was cut back by 5 bases and J by 4 bases. CDR3 region: CASSNGQARYGYTF. Here the CDR3 DNA reads TGTGCCAGCAGCAACGGACAGGCCCGCTATGGCTACACCTTC.

The sample holds a few counts of this clone. The chain carries TRBV19 and TRBJ2-2; D possibly corresponds to TRBD1 (6 bases). Germline values: CDR1 LNHDA, CDR2 SQIVND (reference sequence). Trimming removed 4 bases at V and 5 bases at J, with 11 bases between. The CDR3 length is 14 residues. Written as DNA, the CDR3 is TGTGCCAGTAGTACGTCAGGGGCTACCGGGGAGCTGTTTTTT. Protein product: CASSTSGATGELFF.

The rearrangement links TRBV30 to TRBJ2-1, with D possibly matching TRBD2 (6 bases). This CDR3 spans 14 amino acids. Germline CDR1 GTSNPN, CDR2 SVGIG (reference sequence). Trimming cost V 0 bases and J 2 bases, with 8 bases left between them. CDR3 amino acids: CAWSVIAAYNEQFF. Here the CDR3 DNA reads TGTGCCTGGAGTGTTATAGCGGCCTACAATGAGCAGTTCTTC.

This chain links TRBV4-3 with TRBJ2-1, with D perhaps matching TRBD1 (6 bases). The germline V and J ends were trimmed by 0 bases and 3 bases, with 12 bases remaining between them. The CDR3 covers 16 residues. Germline loops: CDR1 LGHNA, CDR2 YSLEER. CDR3 protein: CASSQEGEGVYNEQFF. For the CDR3, the DNA is TGCGCCAGCAGCCAAGAGGGCGAGGGGGTCTACAATGAGCAGTTCTTC.

The V call is TRBV6-2 or TRBV6-3, the J call TRBJ2-4; 8 positions agree with TRBD2. In germline, CDR1 is MNHEY, CDR2 SVGEGT. V was pared by 6 bases and J by 7 bases, with 2 bases of the junction left unmatched. This CDR3 is 12 amino acids long. The CDR3 loop reads CASSPGGNIQYF. CDR3 DNA sequence: TGTGCCAGCAGCCCGGGAGGGAACATTCAGTACTTC.

J is TRBJ1-5 and V is TRBV6-5, with 8 nucleotides matching TRBD1. CDR1 is MNHEY, CDR2 SVGAGI, per germline. The CDR3 sequence is 15 residues long. Trimming took 6 bases from V and 7 from J; bases not matched to a gene: 11. Written as DNA, the CDR3 is TGTGCCAGCAGCCCGGACAGGGCATGGGAGCAGCCCCAGCATTTT. Translated, it gives CASSPDRAWEQPQHF.

The chain combines TRBV24-1 with TRBJ2-2, with 8 positions matching TRBD2. Germline V CDR1 and CDR2: KGHDR, SFDVKD. The CDR3 spans 16 residues. The V and J ends lost 4 bases and 3 bases, in that order; junction bases with no gene match: 6. The CDR3 protein is CATSDPGGVHTGELFF. The DNA for the CDR3 is TGTGCCACCAGTGACCCGGGGGGGGTGCACACCGGGGAGCTGTTTTTT.

The chain is built from TRBV19 and TRBJ2-7; D may be TRBD1 (5 bases). V lost 6 bases to trimming and J lost 2 bases, with 11 bases between them. Germline V gene lookup returns CDR1 LNHDA and CDR2 SQIVND (reference sequence). This CDR3 is 13 amino acids long. The DNA of the CDR3 is TGTGCCAGTAGCCCCATAGGGGCCTACGAGCAGTACTTC. As protein: CASSPIGAYEQYF.

The J gene is TRBJ1-6, the V gene TRBV5-6; the D is unclear. The V and J ends lost 5 bases and 7 bases respectively, with 16 bases between them. The CDR3 loop spans 15 amino acids. Germline assignment: CDR1 SGHDT and CDR2 YYEEEE. CDR3 in DNA: TGTGCCAGCAGAACGAGGGCTCCTAGAAATTCACCCCTCCACTTT. Amino acid sequence: CASRTRAPRNSPLHF.

This clone has just a few counts. The V gene is TRBV7-2, the J gene TRBJ2-2; D may be TRBD1 (6 bases). From germline, CDR1 is SGHTA and CDR2 FQGNSA. The CDR3 length is 14 residues. The germline V and J ends were trimmed by 2 bases and 6 bases, with 10 bases remaining between them. The CDR3 here is CASSLTQGPGELFF. DNA for the CDR3: TGTGCCAGCAGCTTAACACAGGGCCCCGGGGAGCTGTTTTTT.

The genes are TRBV19 and TRBJ2-7; TRBD1 agrees at 7 bases. CDR3 length equals 13 residues. After removal of 4 bases from V and 6 bases from J, the junction contained 6 bases not matched to a gene. Germline CDR1 and CDR2: LNHDA and SQIVND (reference sequence). The CDR3 DNA reads TGTGCCAGTAGTACCTGGACAGGAGCCGAGCAGTACTTC. Its translation: CASSTWTGAEQYF.

Only one count was recorded for this clone. V is TRBV27 and J is TRBJ1-1; D gene ambiguous. V shed 6 bases and J shed 4 bases, with 12 bases lying between them. CDR1 MNHEY and CDR2 SMNVEV come from the germline V gene (reference sequence). There are 13 residues in the CDR3. CDR3 in DNA: TGTGCCAGCAGCACAAGTAGCCGCACTGAAGCTTTCTTT. Protein product: CASSTSSRTEAFF.

The chain joins TRBV18 to TRBJ2-7; TRBD2 aligns across 9 bases. Trimming took 3 bases from V and 3 from J; bases not matched to a gene: 6. The CDR3 runs 15 residues. The germline gives CDR1 KGHSH, CDR2 LQKENI. CDR3 nucleotide sequence: TGTGCCAGCTCACCCTCTAGCGGGGTCCTCTACGAGCAGTACTTC. Its protein product is CASSPSSGVLYEQYF.

The chain combines TRBV5-1 with TRBJ2-7; 9 bases map to TRBD2. V was pared by 0 bases and J by 2 bases, with 6 bases of the junction left unmatched. The CDR3 is 16 residues long. Germline V gene data show CDR1 as SGHRS and CDR2 as YFSETQ. This CDR3 is CASSLGLSSGTYEQYF. The CDR3, as DNA: TGCGCCAGCAGCTTGGGGTTGTCTAGCGGGACCTACGAGCAGTACTTC.

This clone has just a few counts. V is TRBV12-3 or TRBV12-4 and J is TRBJ1-4; D is undetermined. The length of the CDR3 is 12 residues. Trimming took off 1 base at V and 8 bases at J, with 5 bases between the two ends. The CDR3 DNA follows: TGTGCCAGCAGTTTAGTCGGGGAAAAACTGTTTTTT. Amino acid sequence: CASSLVGEKLFF.

The genes are TRBV28 and TRBJ1-5; no reliable D call. The CDR3 spans 14 residues. Trimming pared 2 bases from V and 3 bases from J, leaving 8 bases between. The germline V gene encodes CDR1 MDHEN and CDR2 SYDVKM. The CDR3 DNA reads as TGTGCCAGCAGTTTAACGGGAAACAATCAGCCCCAGCATTTT. This encodes CASSLTGNNQPQHF.